These T cell receptor beta chains were read from a single sample in a study of shared clonotypes between healthy human individuals. Some clones are missing from TCRdb's copy, which holds only in-frame ones; the method was immunoSEQ multiplex PCR. In the table there are under 550,000 clones, about 96% of which are singletons. Specimen: naive CD4+ T cells sorted from blood. The receptors shown here come from a woman aged 25 to 45 in good health. CDR3s include the opening cysteine and the closing phenylalanine or tryptophan. The order of the fields is V gene, D gene, clone size, J gene, CDR3 DNA, CDR3 protein. The D gene is left open where the match is weak. Clone sizes are given selectively: once, few, many, or a class where the clone is expanded.

TRBV2,TRBD2,NA,TRBJ2-1,TGTGCCAGCGGCCCCTGGGGGGGAGGTGAGCAGTTCTTC,CASGPWGGGEQFF
TRBV28,NA,NA,TRBJ2-3,TGTGCCAGCAGTTCCCCTAGCGCAAGCACAGATACGCAGTATTTT,CASSSPSASTDTQYF
TRBV6-5,NA,NA,TRBJ2-5,TGTGCCAGCAGTTACGGTGGGAATCAAGAGACCCAGTACTTC,CASSYGGNQETQYF
TRBV5-6,TRBD2,NA,TRBJ2-7,TGTGCCAGCAGCTTGGCGCCTAGCGGTTCCTCCTACGAGCAGTACTTC,CASSLAPSGSSYEQYF
TRBV23-1,TRBD1,NA,TRBJ1-2,TGCGCCAGCAGAGGGCAGGCCGGGACAGGGACTTATGGCTACACCTTC,CASRGQAGTGTYGYTF
TRBV11-2,TRBD2,NA,TRBJ2-7,TGTGCCAGCAGGTTAAACGATGGAGCGGGAGGGTACGAGCAGTACTTC,CASRLNDGAGGYEQYF
TRBV7-8,TRBD2,NA,TRBJ2-7,TGTGCCAGCAGCTTAGCGCGTACTAGCGGGGACTACGAGCAGTACTTC,CASSLARTSGDYEQYF
TRBV7-6,NA,NA,TRBJ2-3,TGTGCCAGCAGCCCTAGTTGGGGGCGCGCAGATACGCAGTATTTT,CASSPSWGRADTQYF
TRBV2,NA,NA,TRBJ2-5,TGTGCCAGCAAACAGGGACCGCTGTGGGAGACCCAGTACTTC,CASKQGPLWETQYF
TRBV6-5,TRBD1,NA,TRBJ2-7,TGTGCCAGCAGTTACTCCCGGGACAGCGCCTACGAGCAGTACTTC,CASSYSRDSAYEQYF
TRBV11-2,TRBD1,NA,TRBJ2-7,TGTGCCAGCAGTCGGACAGGGGGAGAATACGAGCAGTACTTC,CASSRTGGEYEQYF
TRBV19,NA,NA,TRBJ2-7,TGTGCCAGTAGGAGAGACGGCGTTGGTATCTACGAGCAGTACTTC,CASRRDGVGIYEQYF
TRBV27,NA,NA,TRBJ2-1,TGTGCCAGCAGTTTATCGGCCAAGCCCGGGATCCCTTACAATGAGCAGTTCTTC,CASSLSAKPGIPYNEQFF
TRBV14,NA,NA,TRBJ1-1,TGTGCCAGCAGCCAGGGGATTGAAGCTTTCTTT,CASSQGIEAFF
TRBV28,TRBD2,NA,TRBJ2-2,TGTGCCAGCATCTGGGCTAGCGGGAGTCAAGATTACGGGGAGCTGTTTTTT,CASIWASGSQDYGELFF
TRBV28,NA,NA,TRBJ2-7,TGTGCCAGCAGTTTATGGCAGCCCGGTATCTTCGAGCAGTACTTC,CASSLWQPGIFEQYF
TRBV28,TRBD1,NA,TRBJ1-3,TGTGCCAGCAAGACAGGGATACCTAGAAACACCATATATTTT,CASKTGIPRNTIYF
TRBV10-3,NA,NA,TRBJ1-2,TGTGCCATCAGTGAGTCGGAGGTATCGACAGATGGCTACACCTTC,CAISESEVSTDGYTF
TRBV7-9,NA,NA,TRBJ1-3,TGTGCCAGCAGCCCCCGGGTCCTGGACAGACAAAGCCCAGGAAACACCATATATTTT,CASSPRVLDRQSPGNTIYF
TRBV19,NA,NA,TRBJ2-6,TGTGCCAGTACTGGGTCTGGGGCCAACGTCCTGACTTTC,CASTGSGANVLTF
TRBV7-8,TRBD2,once,TRBJ2-1,TGTGCCAGCAGCGTAACCCGTAGCGGGAGGGCCGACAATGAGCAGTTCTTC,CASSVTRSGRADNEQFF
TRBV11-1,TRBD1,NA,TRBJ1-2,TGTGCCAGCAGCTCCAGGACAGGAAGGGGAGAAAACTATGGCTACACCTTC,CASSSRTGRGENYGYTF
TRBV7-1,NA,NA,TRBJ2-3,TGTGCCAGCAGCTTAGGGGGGCCAGATACGCAGTATTTT,CASSLGGPDTQYF
TRBV18,TRBD2,NA,TRBJ2-7,TGTGCCAGCTCAACGACTAGCGGGAACTACGAGCAGTACTTC,CASSTTSGNYEQYF
TRBV27,NA,NA,TRBJ2-2,TGTGCCAGCAAGCAGCGCGCCACCGGGGAGCTGTTTTTT,CASKQRATGELFF
TRBV11-2,NA,NA,TRBJ2-7,TGTGCCAGCAGCCCTAACCGGGACAACTACGAGCAGTACTTC,CASSPNRDNYEQYF
TRBV4-1,TRBD2,once,TRBJ2-7,TGCGCCAGCAGCCACGCTATACCCTCGCGCGGGAGGGCCTCCTACGAGCAGTACTTC,CASSHAIPSRGRASYEQYF
TRBV7-7,TRBD2,NA,TRBJ2-2,TGTGCCAGCAGCTTTTTCTCGCGGGAGCGCCTCGGGGAGCTGTTTTTT,CASSFFSRERLGELFF
TRBV27,NA,NA,TRBJ2-1,TGTGCCAGCAATCCGGGAGCGGTGGGGAATGAGCAGTTCTTC,CASNPGAVGNEQFF
TRBV5-5,NA,NA,TRBJ1-5,TGTGCCAGCAGCGTTAGGGAGAGCAATCAGCCCCAGCATTTT,CASSVRESNQPQHF
TRBV28,NA,NA,TRBJ2-7,TGTGCCAGCAGTTTAGACCAGACAGGCGAGCAGTACTTC,CASSLDQTGEQYF
TRBV19,NA,NA,TRBJ1-5,TGTGCCAGTAGTACCCCGGGACCTGGGCAGCCCCAGCATTTT,CASSTPGPGQPQHF
TRBV28,NA,NA,TRBJ1-1,TGTGCCAGCCAGATGGATGGTCCGGCTGAAGCTTTCTTT,CASQMDGPAEAFF
TRBV27,NA,NA,TRBJ2-1,TGTGCCAGCAGCTTAGGCTGGGGGCAGCTTAATGAGCAGTTCTTC,CASSLGWGQLNEQFF
TRBV5-3,TRBD1,NA,TRBJ1-3,TGTGCCAGAAGTTTGGGACAGGGGCTATTCTCCTCCGGAAACACCATATATTTT,CARSLGQGLFSSGNTIYF
TRBV28,TRBD2,NA,TRBJ2-7,TGTGCCAGCAGAGCGGGAAATGGCGAGCAGTACTTC,CASRAGNGEQYF